Presented here are 29 T cell receptor beta chains from one specimen sequenced in a study of vaccination and CD4 T cells after COVID-19. Antigen specificity for these receptors is unknown. Sequencing of DNA taken from cultured CD4+ T cells relied on the Oncomine TCR Beta short-read assay. TCRdb re-derived calls from the PCR reads in MiXCR, one entry per CDR3 protein. The sample lists about 21,000 distinct CDR3 sequences, approximately 40% occurring once. Treatment of the sample: approximately 9-day PBMC culture with coronavirus spike peptide pools or control peptides (ViraFEST assay). Source: CD4+ T cells from blood, cultured in vitro, taken before SARS-CoV-2 vaccination. Receptors originate from a human donor who had recovered from COVID-19.

Comments on this clonotype: The junction departs from the called germline gene at one end, perhaps through a read error. V and J are TRBV28 and TRBJ1-6; D perhaps matches TRBD1 (6 bases). The CDR3 spans 17 residues. In germline, CDR1 is MDHEN, CDR2 SYDVKM. For the CDR3, the DNA is TGTGTCAGCAGTTCGCGGGGCTTTGACAGGAGCTGGGAACCCCTCCACTTT. Its translation is CVSSSRGFDRSWEPLHF. The variable domain in full, with the rest retrieved from reference TRBV28 and TRBJ1-6, is DVKVTQSSRYLVKRTGEKVFLECVQDMDHENMFWYRQDPGLGLRLIYFSYDVKMKEKGDIPEGYSVSREKKERFSLILESASTNQTSMYLCVSSSRGFDRSWEPLHFGNGTRLTVT.

This clonotype has more than one count but fewer than ten. This rearrangement joins TRBV7-2 to TRBJ1-2; 10 nucleotides agree with TRBD1. Germline-derived CDR1 and CDR2 are SGHTA and FQGNSA. CDR3 size: 15 residues. The V gene end was trimmed by 6 bases and the J gene end by 6 bases; junction bases not matched to a gene: 10. The CDR3 DNA sequence: TGTGCCAGCAGATCGGACAGGGGGGGAAGGGATGGCTACACCTTC. Protein: CASRSDRGGRDGYTF.

This clonotype was observed a single time. This chain links TRBV28 with TRBJ1-1; D not certain. V was trimmed by 3 bases and J by 1 base, leaving 6 bases between them. Germline loops: CDR1 MDHEN, CDR2 SYDVKM. The CDR3 runs to 13 residues. The CDR3 region is CASSFTANTEAFF. The CDR3 region has the DNA TGTGCCAGCAGTTTCACGGCGAACACTGAAGCTTTCTTT.

The rearrangement joins TRBV5-5 to TRBJ1-1; weak D call: TRBD1 (5 bases). V lost 0 bases and J lost 3, with 6 bases in between. This CDR3 region has 13 residues. Germline V CDR1 and CDR2: SGHKS, YYEKEE (reference sequence). CDR3 sequence: CASSLAGHTEAFF. The DNA of the CDR3 is TGTGCCAGCAGCTTGGCAGGGCACACTGAAGCTTTCTTT.

Only a few counts were recorded for this clonotype. The V gene is TRBV27, the J gene TRBJ1-2, with 7 bases aligning to TRBD1. The CDR3 length is 15 residues. V shed 3 bases and J 3 bases; nucleotides not matched to a gene: 7. Germline lookup yields CDR1 MNHEY and CDR2 SMNVEV (reference sequence). CDR3 nucleotides: TGTGCCAGCAGTTTTTCTCAGGGGGGTTACTATGGCTACACCTTC. Amino acid sequence: CASSFSQGGYYGYTF.

This clonotype qualifies as medium-sized. The rearrangement uses TRBV20-1 and TRBJ2-3; 11 positions agree with TRBD2. The CDR3 length is 15 residues. Per the germline V gene, CDR1 is DFQATT and CDR2 is SNEGSKA (reference sequence). The V segment lost 0 bases and the J segment 3 bases; nucleotides outside the gene matches: 2. CDR3 sequence (DNA): TGCAGTGCTAGAGATCGGACTAGCGGGACAGATACGCAGTATTTT. Translating gives CSARDRTSGTDTQYF.

The chain carries TRBV6-5 and TRBJ1-1, with D possibly TRBD1 on 5 matching bases. The CDR3 is 17 amino acids. Trimming left V 2 bases short and J 1 base short, with 17 bases between. Per the germline V gene, CDR1 is MNHEY and CDR2 is SVGAGI. In DNA, the CDR3 is TGTGCCAGCAGTTACCAAAACCTCCAGGGTGGGAACACTGAAGCTTTCTTT. It yields the protein CASSYQNLQGGNTEAFF.

J is TRBJ2-7 and V is TRBV15; maybe TRBD2 (6 bases). Per germline, CDR1 LNHNV and CDR2 YYDKDF (reference sequence). CDR3 length equals 12 residues. V lost 5 bases to trimming and J lost 4 bases, with 9 bases between them. Here the CDR3 reads CATSQEGYEQYF. The CDR3 region has the DNA TGTGCCACCAGCCAGGAGGGTTACGAGCAGTACTTC.

The chain carries TRBV5-6 and TRBJ1-1; TRBD1 might be the D (5 bases). V was clipped by 1 base and J by 1 base, with 11 bases between them. Germline V gene lookup returns CDR1 SGHDT and CDR2 YYEEEE. This CDR3 region has 15 residues. CDR3 sequence: CASSLFGGQNTEAFF. CDR3 bases: TGTGCCAGCAGCTTGTTTGGGGGTCAGAACACTGAAGCTTTCTTT. The full variable domain, with the rest looked up from reference TRBV5-6 and TRBJ1-1, is DAGVTQSPTHLIKTRGQQVTLRCSPKSGHDTVSWYQQALGQGPQFIFQYYEEEERQRGNFPDRFSGHQFPNYSSELNVNALLLGDSALYLCASSLFGGQNTEAFFGQGTRLTVV.

Only a few counts were recorded for this clonotype. The rearrangement links TRBV7-2 to TRBJ1-1; no reliable D call. CDR1 SGHTA and CDR2 FQGNSA come from the germline V gene. The CDR3 contains 16 residues. The ends were cut back, 0 bases at V and 0 bases at J, with 11 bases in the middle. CDR3 bases: TGTGCCAGCAGCTTAGCGGCGACCGTCTTGAACACTGAAGCTTTCTTT. It yields the protein CASSLAATVLNTEAFF.

This chain connects TRBV10-1 to TRBJ1-1; D is unclear. Trimming pared 6 bases from V and 1 base from J, leaving 12 bases between. CDR1 WNHNN and CDR2 SYGVQD come from the germline V gene (reference sequence). The CDR3 sequence is 14 residues long. CDR3 DNA: TGCGCCAGCAGCCCTCGGCGGGGGAACACTGAAGCTTTCTTT. Translating gives CASSPRRGNTEAFF.

This clonotype was counted only a few times. The chain joins TRBV20-1 to TRBJ2-7; D is ambiguous. Trimming took 3 bases from V and 5 from J, leaving 8 bases between them. This CDR3 has 11 amino acids. From germline, CDR1 is DFQATT and CDR2 SNEGSKA (reference sequence). This CDR3 is CSASSENEQYF. In DNA form, the CDR3 reads TGCAGTGCTAGTTCAGAGAACGAGCAGTACTTC.

V is TRBV27 and J is TRBJ2-1; 9 nucleotides align to TRBD1. Germline values: CDR1 MNHEY, CDR2 SMNVEV (reference sequence). CDR3 length: 17 amino acids. V lost 7 bases and J lost 7; bases outside the gene matches: 17. The CDR3 bases are TGTGCCAGCAACGTGGACAGGGGAAGTGCGCATGGGAATGAGCAGTTCTTC. Its protein is CASNVDRGSAHGNEQFF.

The V and J genes are TRBV27 and TRBJ2-1; 7 nucleotides line up with TRBD2. V trimming: 3 bases; J trimming: 3 bases; junction bases outside the gene matches: 8. CDR3 length equals 16 residues. Per the germline V gene, CDR1 is MNHEY and CDR2 is SMNVEV (reference sequence). The CDR3 coding sequence is TGTGCCAGCAGTTTCCTCCGGGCGGGGGTCTACAATGAGCAGTTCTTC. Protein product: CASSFLRAGVYNEQFF.

The chain recombines TRBV7-9 with TRBJ2-6; D gene uncertain. CDR1 and CDR2 from the germline V gene are SEHNR and FQNEAQ (reference sequence). This CDR3 has 15 amino acids. Trimming left V 1 base short and J 4 bases short, with 8 bases between. Here the CDR3 reads CASSLDRSGANVLTF. CDR3 nucleotide sequence: TGTGCCAGCAGCTTAGACAGAAGCGGGGCCAACGTCCTGACTTTC.

The DNA for the CDR3 is TGTGCCAGCAGCCCGGACAGGGGGAATCAGCCCCAGCATTTT. Its protein product is CASSPDRGNQPQHF. The gene calls are TRBV11-2 and TRBJ1-5, with 10 bases identical to TRBD1. The J segment lost 4 bases and the V segment lost 5 bases, leaving 2 bases of the junction unmatched. Germline V gene lookup returns CDR1 SGHAT and CDR2 FQNNGV. The CDR3 totals 14 residues.

The chain recombines TRBV7-2 with TRBJ2-6; 8 nucleotides match TRBD1. The trim removed 9 bases at V and 0 bases at J, leaving 13 bases unmatched. Germline values: CDR1 SGHTA, CDR2 FQGNSA. This CDR3 spans 18 amino acids. CDR3 amino acids: CASSRQWTGSSGANVLTF. The CDR3 DNA reads as TGTGCCAGTTCACGCCAGTGGACAGGGAGCTCTGGGGCCAACGTCCTGACTTTC. Full variable domain (rest looked up from reference TRBV7-2 and TRBJ2-6): GAGVSQSPSNKVTEKGKDVELRCDPISGHTALYWYRQSLGQGLEFLIYFQGNSAPDKSGLPSDRFSAERTGGSVSTLTIQRTQQEDSAVYLCASSRQWTGSSGANVLTFGAGSRLTVL.

The sample holds a few counts of this clonotype. The chain joins TRBV20-1 to TRBJ2-1, with D unclear. The CDR3 consists of 13 residues. Trimming cost V 5 bases and J 10 bases, with 18 bases left between them. The germline gives CDR1 DFQATT, CDR2 SNEGSKA (reference sequence). The CDR3 is CSAAVSRWREQFF. CDR3 nucleotides: TGCAGTGCTGCGGTCTCCCGGTGGCGGGAGCAGTTCTTC.

The chain has TRBV19 and TRBJ1-3; D not resolved. Per germline, CDR1 LNHDA and CDR2 SQIVND (reference sequence). Trimming took 4 bases from V and 0 from J, leaving 10 bases between them. CDR3 size: 15 residues. CDR3: CASSRNGHSGNTIYF. The CDR3 DNA reads as TGTGCCAGTAGTAGGAACGGCCACTCTGGAAACACCATATATTTT.

This clonotype has just a few counts. The V and J genes are TRBV7-9 and TRBJ1-5, with TRBD1 matching 7 bases. Germline V gene lookup returns CDR1 SEHNR and CDR2 FQNEAQ (reference sequence). CDR3 length: 13 residues. V dropped 2 bases and J dropped 7; count of bases not matched to a gene: 2. CDR3 sequence: CASSLQGGQPQHF. CDR3 nucleotide sequence: TGTGCCAGCAGCTTACAGGGGGGGCAGCCCCAGCATTTT. The whole variable domain, remainder taken from reference TRBV7-9 and TRBJ1-5, is DTGVSQNPRHKITKRGQNVTFRCDPISEHNRLYWYRQTLGQGPEFLTYFQNEAQLEKSRLLSDRFSAERPKGSFSTLEIQRTEQGDSAMYLCASSLQGGQPQHFGDGTRLSIL.

The chain uses TRBV6-1 and TRBJ1-6, with 7 bases fitting TRBD1. CDR3 length: 15 residues. Trimming at V came to 4 bases and at J to 4 bases, leaving 4 bases not matched to a gene. CDR1 is MNHNS, CDR2 SASEGT, per germline. CDR3 in amino acids: CASSGPGQYNSPLHF. Written as DNA, the CDR3 is TGTGCCAGCAGTGGGCCGGGACAGTATAATTCACCCCTCCACTTT.

The genes are TRBV5-8 and TRBJ2-2; the D gene is possibly TRBD1 (5 bases). Trimming pared 2 bases from V and 0 bases from J, leaving 8 bases between. The CDR3 sequence is 15 residues long. The germline CDR1 and CDR2 sequences are SGHTS and YDEGEE. The CDR3 reads CASSFDSANTGELFF. The CDR3 DNA is TGTGCCAGCAGCTTCGACAGCGCGAACACCGGGGAGCTGTTTTTT. The whole variable domain, remainder taken from reference TRBV5-8 and TRBJ2-2, is EAGVTQSPTHLIKTRGQQATLRCSPISGHTSVYWYQQALGLGLQFLLWYDEGEERNRGNFPPRFSGRQFPNYSSELNVNALELEDSALYLCASSFDSANTGELFFGEGSRLTVL.

The rearrangement uses TRBV5-4 and TRBJ2-2; TRBD2 aligns across 8 bases. V was pared by 1 base and J by 4 bases, with 3 bases of the junction left unmatched. In germline, CDR1 is SGHNT, CDR2 YYREEE (reference sequence). This CDR3 contains 15 residues. The CDR3 reads CASSLSTSGTGELFF. In DNA, the CDR3 is TGTGCCAGCAGCTTGTCTACTAGCGGCACCGGGGAGCTGTTTTTT.

The CDR3 DNA follows: TGCAGTGCTATTCCATACCGGGACAGGGGCCGCATGGGTACCAAAAAACTGTTTTTT. This codes for CSAIPYRDRGRMGTKKLFF. The rearrangement joins TRBV20-1 to TRBJ1-4; 10 bases agree with TRBD1. CDR3 length: 19 residues. CDR1 is DFQATT, CDR2 SNEGSKA, per germline (reference sequence). V was clipped by 4 bases and J by 9 bases; unmatched bases: 23.

The chain recombines TRBV28 with TRBJ1-1; 8 bases are shared with TRBD1. Germline V CDR1 and CDR2: MDHEN, SYDVKM. Trimming took 0 bases from V and 3 from J; bases not matched to a gene: 6. The CDR3 runs to 16 residues. The CDR3, as DNA: TGTGCCAGCAGTTTATGGGACAGGGCGGGGCACACTGAAGCTTTCTTT. Translated, it gives CASSLWDRAGHTEAFF.

The rearrangement links TRBV6-5 to TRBJ1-3; D ambiguous. Deletions cut 2 bases from V and 0 bases from J, with 8 bases between. The germline CDR1 and CDR2 sequences are MNHEY and SVGAGI. The CDR3 sequence is 15 residues long. The DNA of the CDR3 is TGTGCCAGCAGTTACGATATGGCCTCTGGAAACACCATATATTTT. It is translated as CASSYDMASGNTIYF.

The CDR3 sequence: CATWGPNQPQHF. DNA of the CDR3: TGTGCCACCTGGGGGCCTAATCAGCCCCAGCATTTT. The rearrangement joins TRBV27 to TRBJ1-5, with TRBD1 as a possible D gene (6 bases). Between the trimmed V and J ends, which lost 10 bases and 4 bases, there was a span of 11 bases. The CDR3 sequence is 12 residues long. The germline CDR1 and CDR2 sequences are MNHEY and SMNVEV (reference sequence).

A word on this clonotype: One junction end disagrees with the germline gene, perhaps due to a read error. The chain links TRBV11-2 to TRBJ1-1; D remains unclear. CDR1 is SGHAT and CDR2 is FQNNGV in the germline V gene. The CDR3 spans 12 residues. The DNA for the CDR3 is TGCGCCAGCAGCCAGGACGGGGTTGAAGCTTTCTTT. Amino acids: CASSQDGVEAFF.

This clonotype was counted between two and nine times. The rearrangement uses TRBV20-1 and TRBJ1-2, with D unresolved. CDR3 length: 12 amino acids. V lost 3 bases and J lost 6, with 11 bases in between. CDR1 is DFQATT, CDR2 SNEGSKA, per germline (reference sequence). In DNA, the CDR3 is TGCAGTGCTAGTGACACCTCCAATGGCTACACCTTC. It specifies CSASDTSNGYTF.